The present TCR beta chain was sequenced within a study of T cells expressing NK-cell markers. Study as a whole: Source material for TCR beta repertoires consisted of sorted CD3+CD56+NKG2C+, CD3+CD56+NKG2C- and CD3+CD56-NKG2C+ T cells.

As concerns this clonotype: Its antigen is undetermined.

TCRdb re-called the 5' RACE reads and catalogs CDR3 proteins one per entry, DNA excluded. The sample has 500,000 to 600,000 distinct CDR3 sequences. Study results and limitations: Dominant NKG2C+ clonotypes in 5 or 6 donors made up about 1.0-8% of CD8+ T cells. For a few donors, these clonotypes were likewise the leading ones in the CD3+CD56-NKG2C+ fraction.

The receptor was isolated from a man aged 18 to 29 in good health. Sequences were obtained from blood T cells: a sorted CD56 or NKG2C T cell subset, CD4+ or CD8+ T cells, or bulk PBMC T cells (not recorded which).

CDR3 protein: CSVETLPWTQYF. V gene TRBV29-1 combines with J gene TRBJ2-5; the D call from TCRdb, TRBD2, cannot be confirmed without DNA. This CDR3 contains 12 residues. Germline V lookup: CDR1 SQVTM, CDR2 ANQGSEA. The full variable domain, its missing parts supplied by reference TRBV29-1 and TRBJ2-5, is SAVISQKPSRDICQRGTSLTIQCQVDSQVTMMFWYRQQPGQSLTLIATANQGSEATYESGFVIDKFPISRPNLTFSTLTVSNMSPEDSSIYLCSVETLPWTQYFGPGTRLLVL.